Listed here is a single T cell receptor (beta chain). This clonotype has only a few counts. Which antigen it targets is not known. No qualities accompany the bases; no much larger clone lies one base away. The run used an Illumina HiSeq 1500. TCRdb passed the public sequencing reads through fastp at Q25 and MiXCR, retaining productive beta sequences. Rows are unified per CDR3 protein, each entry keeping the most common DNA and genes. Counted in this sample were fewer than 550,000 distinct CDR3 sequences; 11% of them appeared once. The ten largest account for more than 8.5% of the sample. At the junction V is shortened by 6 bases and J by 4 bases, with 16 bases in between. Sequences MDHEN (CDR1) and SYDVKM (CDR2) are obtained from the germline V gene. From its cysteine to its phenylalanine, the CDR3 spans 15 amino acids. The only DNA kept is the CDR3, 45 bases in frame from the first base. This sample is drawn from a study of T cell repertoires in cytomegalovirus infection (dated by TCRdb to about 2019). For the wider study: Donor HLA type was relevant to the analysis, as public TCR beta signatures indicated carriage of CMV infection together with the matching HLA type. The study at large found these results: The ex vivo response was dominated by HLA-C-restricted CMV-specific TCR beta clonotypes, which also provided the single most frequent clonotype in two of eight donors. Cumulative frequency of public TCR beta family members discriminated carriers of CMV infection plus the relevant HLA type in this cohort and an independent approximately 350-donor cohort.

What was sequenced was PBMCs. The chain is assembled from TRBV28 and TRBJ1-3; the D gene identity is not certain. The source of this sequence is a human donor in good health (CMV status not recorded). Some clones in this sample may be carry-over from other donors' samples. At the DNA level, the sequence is TGTGCCAGCAGCGTTAGGACGGACGGAGGAAACACCATATATTTT. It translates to CASSVRTDGGNTIYF.